What follows describes a single TCR beta chain. What it binds is not known. The data were taken from a study of T cells after yellow fever vaccination. Trimming removed 5 bases at V and 4 bases at J, with 14 bases between. Looked up from germline, CDR1 is LGHNT and CDR2 is FRNRAP. This CDR3 has 15 amino acids. They built TCR cDNA with 5'RACE template switching, a step that put in a universal primer site and UMIs. TCRdb independently ran MiXCR on the 5' RACE reads; one entry per CDR3 protein. The sample shows around 500,000 distinct CDR3 sequences, roughly a fifth of them seen only once. Overall study results and limits: Though weaker, the secondary response peaked faster, on day 5 versus 15.

V is TRBV12-5 and J is TRBJ2-2; D perhaps matches TRBD2 (7 bases). The receptor's source is a man aged 18 to 29 who received the YFV17D yellow fever vaccine. Sequencing used PBMCs, obtained roughly 20 days after the first yellow fever vaccination. The DNA of the CDR3 is TGTGCTAGTGGTGGGGGGGGCGGAGGCACCGGGGAGCTGTTTTTT. Amino acids: CASGGGGGGTGELFF.